A selection of T cell receptor beta chains follows, all from one sample in a study of T cell responses to AZD1222 COVID-19 vaccine. Sequenced by immunoSEQ multiplex PCR; TCRdb stores in-frame clones only, minus some. The top ten clones hold 6% to 8.5% of a sample with 120,000 or so clones, around 88% of them seen once. Sample: peripheral blood, taken 28 days after the second AZD1222 dose. The receptors derive from an adult who received the AZD1222 COVID-19 vaccine. Each CDR3 is given with its conserved first and last residue. The D gene is left open where the match is weak. Clone size is given for some rows only: seen once, a few or many times, or a class if the clone is expanded.

size	D	V	J	CDR3	DNA
.	.	TRBV28	TRBJ2-3	CASSLSQGTDTQYF	TGTGCCAGCAGTTTGTCACAGGGTACAGATACGCAGTATTTT
once	.	TRBV5-5	TRBJ2-7	CASSYGGTGVYEQYF	TGTGCCAGCAGCTACGGGGGTACAGGGGTCTACGAGCAGTACTTC
.	.	TRBV19	TRBJ1-1	CASSTIGAGSPEAFF	TGTGCCAGTAGTACCATAGGGGCCGGTTCCCCTGAAGCTTTCTTT
.	.	TRBV4-1	TRBJ1-4	CASSQGTITTNEKLFF	TGCGCCAGCAGCCAAGGCACGATTACAACTAATGAAAAACTGTTTTTT
.	TRBD1	TRBV28	TRBJ2-5	CASRYKNRGPQETQYF	TGTGCCAGCCGATACAAAAACAGGGGGCCGCAAGAGACCCAGTACTTC
.	TRBD2	TRBV5-4	TRBJ2-1	CASSLVLAGVNEQFF	TGTGCCAGCAGCTTGGTACTTGCGGGAGTCAATGAGCAGTTCTTC
.	TRBD2	TRBV10-3	TRBJ2-3	CAIKELAGTDTQYF	TGTGCCATCAAAGAACTAGCGGGTACAGATACGCAGTATTTT
.	TRBD1	TRBV7-9	TRBJ2-7	CASSYLQGARYEQYF	TGTGCCAGCAGCTACTTACAGGGGGCGCGGTACGAGCAGTACTTC
.	.	TRBV6-2/TRBV6-3	TRBJ2-5	CASSPRGAPQETQYF	TGTGCCAGCAGCCCCCGTGGGGCCCCTCAAGAGACCCAGTACTTC
.	.	TRBV7-8	TRBJ1-5	CASSPSRAALNQPQHF	TGTGCCAGCAGCCCCTCACGGGCAGCGTTAAATCAGCCCCAGCATTTT
.	.	TRBV9	TRBJ1-5	CASSVGDRINQPQHF	TGTGCCAGCAGCGTAGGTGACAGGATCAATCAGCCCCAGCATTTT
.	.	TRBV5-5	TRBJ1-1	CASSFFRGVTEAFF	TGTGCCAGCAGCTTCTTTCGGGGGGTCACTGAAGCTTTCTTT
.	TRBD1	TRBV6-5	TRBJ2-5	CASSLTGGTETQYF	TGTGCCAGCAGTTTAACAGGGGGCACGGAGACCCAGTACTTC
few	.	TRBV6-2/TRBV6-3	TRBJ2-7	CASSYTPYEQYF	TGTGCCAGCAGTTACACACCCTACGAGCAGTACTTC
.	TRBD1	TRBV27	TRBJ2-4	CASSTQGARNIQYF	TGTGCCAGCAGCACCCAGGGGGCGAGGAACATTCAGTACTTC
.	.	TRBV5-1	TRBJ2-5	CASSLGLSPGETQYF	TGCGCCAGCAGCTTGGGACTATCCCCCGGAGAGACCCAGTACTTC
.	.	TRBV29-1	TRBJ2-7	CSVQRTPSYEQYF	TGCAGCGTTCAAAGGACACCTTCCTACGAGCAGTACTTC
.	.	TRBV11-2	TRBJ2-2	CASSLDLSPAGELFF	TGTGCCAGCAGCTTAGATTTAAGTCCCGCCGGGGAGCTGTTTTTT
few	.	TRBV6-2/TRBV6-3	TRBJ1-5	CASSYPGDGNQPQHF	TGTGCCAGCAGTTACCCAGGGGACGGTAATCAGCCCCAGCATTTT
.	TRBD2	TRBV7-2	TRBJ2-5	CASSLGLAVQETQYF	TGTGCCAGCAGCTTAGGACTAGCGGTCCAAGAGACCCAGTACTTC
.	.	TRBV28	TRBJ1-1	CASKRPTEAFF	TGTGCCAGCAAAAGACCCACTGAAGCTTTCTTT
.	.	TRBV2	TRBJ1-1	CASSGSMNTEAFF	TGTGCCAGCAGTGGGTCCATGAACACTGAAGCTTTCTTT
once	.	TRBV13	TRBJ1-4	CASSLGTGNGEKLFF	TGTGCCAGCAGCTTAGGAACAGGGAACGGTGAAAAACTGTTTTTT
.	TRBD1	TRBV27	TRBJ2-7	CASRRTGGAYEQYF	TGTGCCAGCAGGCGGACAGGGGGGGCCTACGAGCAGTACTTC
.	.	TRBV16	TRBJ2-1	CASSHHMKVVEQFF	TGTGCCAGCAGCCACCACATGAAGGTGGTTGAGCAGTTCTTC
.	.	TRBV29-1	TRBJ2-3	CSVTGTLGEDTQYF	TGCAGCGTTACCGGGACCCTTGGAGAAGATACGCAGTATTTT
.	.	TRBV6-5	TRBJ1-4	CASSPDSATNEKLFF	TGTGCCAGCAGCCCCGACAGCGCAACTAATGAAAAACTGTTTTTT
.	TRBD1	TRBV6-5	TRBJ1-2	CASSQFYRGRNGYTF	TGTGCCAGCAGTCAATTCTACAGGGGGAGAAATGGCTACACCTTC
once	.	TRBV5-6	TRBJ2-2	CASSRRWGGGTGELFF	TGTGCCAGCAGCCGGCGGTGGGGCGGCGGCACCGGGGAGCTGTTTTTT